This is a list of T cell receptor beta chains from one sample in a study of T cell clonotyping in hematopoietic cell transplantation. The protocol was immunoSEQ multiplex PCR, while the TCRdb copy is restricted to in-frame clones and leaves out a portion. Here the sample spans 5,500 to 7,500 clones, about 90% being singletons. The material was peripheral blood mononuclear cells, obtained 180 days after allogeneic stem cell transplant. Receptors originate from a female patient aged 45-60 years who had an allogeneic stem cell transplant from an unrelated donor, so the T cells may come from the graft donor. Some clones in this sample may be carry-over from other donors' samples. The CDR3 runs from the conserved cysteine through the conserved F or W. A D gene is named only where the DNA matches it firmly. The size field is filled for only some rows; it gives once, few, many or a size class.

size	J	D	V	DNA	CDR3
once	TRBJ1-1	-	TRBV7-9	TGTGCCAGCAGCTTACAGGTTGACGACACTGAAGCTTTCTTT	CASSLQVDDTEAFF
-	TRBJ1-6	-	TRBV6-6	TGTGCCAGCAGCATCCCTCTCCGGGGCGGTAATTCACCCCTCCACTTT	CASSIPLRGGNSPLHF
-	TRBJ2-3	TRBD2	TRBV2	TGTGCCAGCAGTTGGGGGGCTAGCGGGGGTTTT	CASSWGASGGF
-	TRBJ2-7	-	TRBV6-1	TGTGCCAGCAGTCCAATAGGGGGTGGGGCGACCGAGCAGTACTTC	CASSPIGGGATEQYF
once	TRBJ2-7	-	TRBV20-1	TGCAGTGCGGGAAACACCAGGGAGCAGTACTTC	CSAGNTREQYF
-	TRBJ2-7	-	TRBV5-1	TGCGCCAGCAGCCAGGGGACGCCTCCCTACGAGCAGTACTTC	CASSQGTPPYEQYF
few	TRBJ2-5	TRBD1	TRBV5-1	TGCGCCAGCCAGCCGGGACAGGGACCCCAAGAGACCCAGTACTTC	CASQPGQGPQETQYF
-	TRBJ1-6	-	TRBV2	TGTGCCAGCAGTGAGGGGCGAAGCTCACCCCTCCACTTT	CASSEGRSSPLHF
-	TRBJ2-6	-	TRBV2	TGTGCCAGCAGTGGTCGGACCTTCTCTGGGGCCAACGTCCTGACTTTC	CASSGRTFSGANVLTF
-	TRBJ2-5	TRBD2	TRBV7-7	TGTGCTAGCAGCTCCGTAGCGGGCCGACAAGAGACCCAGTACTTC	CASSSVAGRQETQYF
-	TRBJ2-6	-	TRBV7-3	TGTGCCAGCACCTCCCCTGGGGCCAACGTCCTGACTTTC	CASTSPGANVLTF
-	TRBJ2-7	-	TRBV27	TGTGCCAGCAGTTTTAGGCTAGGACGCTCCTACGAGCAGTACTTC	CASSFRLGRSYEQYF
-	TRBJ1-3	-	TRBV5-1	TGCGCCAGCAGCTTGGACACCGGGACTGGAAACACCATATATTTT	CASSLDTGTGNTIYF
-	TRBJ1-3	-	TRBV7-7	TGTGCCGGGCTAGGAAACACCATATATTTT	CAGLGNTIYF
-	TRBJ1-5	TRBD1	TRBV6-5	TGTGCCAGCAGTTACAGTCAGGGGGCGGCTCAGCCCCAGCATTTT	CASSYSQGAAQPQHF
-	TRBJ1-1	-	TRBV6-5	TGTGCCAGCAGTTACTCCTCGACGGTCCCTGAAGCTTTCTTT	CASSYSSTVPEAFF
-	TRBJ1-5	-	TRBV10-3	TGTGCCATATCTGAGGGGTATGGCAATCAGCCCCAGCATTTT	CAISEGYGNQPQHF
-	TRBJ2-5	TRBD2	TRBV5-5	TGTGCCAGCAGCTTGGGGACTAGGGAGACCCAGTACTTC	CASSLGTRETQYF
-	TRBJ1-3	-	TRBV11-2	TGTGCCAGCGTCAGGACTGGCTCTGGAAACACCATATATTTT	CASVRTGSGNTIYF
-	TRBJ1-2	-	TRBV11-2	TGTGCCAGCAGCTTAGATGGCCCTTTGAGGGGGAGTGGCTACACCTTC	CASSLDGPLRGSGYTF
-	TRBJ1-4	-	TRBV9	TGTGCCAGCAGCGTGGTTGCAACTAATGAAAAACTGTTTTTT	CASSVVATNEKLFF
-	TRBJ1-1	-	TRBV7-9	TGTGCCAGCAGCTTGGGTACCACTGAAGCTTTCTTT	CASSLGTTEAFF
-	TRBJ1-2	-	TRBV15	TGTGCCACCAGCAGAGATGGGGCCACGGGAACCTATGGCTACACCTTC	CATSRDGATGTYGYTF
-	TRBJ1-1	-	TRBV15	TGTGCCACCAGCAGCCTGGGGGAAGCTTTCTTT	CATSSLGEAFF
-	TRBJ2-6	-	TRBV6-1	TGTGCCAGCAGTGAAGCGGTAACAGGGATCTCTGGGGCCAACGTCCTGACTTTC	CASSEAVTGISGANVLTF
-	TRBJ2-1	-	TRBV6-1	TGTGCCAGCAGTGTCGCCGGGGGAACCTACAATGAGCAGTTCTTC	CASSVAGGTYNEQFF